This T cell receptor (beta chain) was recorded in a study of blood T cell repertoires in COVID-19. Looking at the study overall: The United States, Italy and Spain supplied acute and convalescent COVID-19 samples.

Losses at the gene ends were 4 bases for V and 4 bases for J; bases not matched to a gene: 4. This CDR3 contains 15 residues. Germline CDR1 and CDR2: MGHDK and SYGVNS. Assay used: immunoSEQ multiplex PCR; TCRdb lists only in-frame clones, some missing. The repertoire holds 80,000 to 95,000 clones, with 88% as singletons. The material sequenced was peripheral blood. This clonotype was obtained from a man between 65 and 85 years old with acute or convalescent COVID-19. This chain joins TRBV25-1 and TRBJ1-4; 9 nucleotides line up with TRBD1. CDR3 coding DNA: TGTGCCAGCAGTGCACAGGGGGCTAATAATGAAAAACTGTTTTTT. Its translation: CASSAQGANNEKLFF.